The 18 T cell receptor beta chains below come from one sample, sequenced in a study of chemoradiotherapy in HPV16-positive cancers. Using immunoSEQ multiplex PCR, the repertoire was profiled, and TCRdb retains in-frame clones only, with some absent. Seen here are tens of thousands of clones, around 87% observed once, and the top ten hold 3.5% to 6%. The specimen was blood, collected from a patient who underwent chemoradiotherapy. The receptors shown here come from a human donor with HPV-associated anogenital cancer.

The V and J genes are TRBV19 and TRBJ2-2; D is perhaps TRBD2 (5 bases). Between the trimmed V and J ends, which lost 3 bases and 6 bases, there was a span of 14 bases. Germline lookup yields CDR1 LNHDA and CDR2 SQIVND (reference sequence). The CDR3 has 15 amino acids. The chain's CDR3 is CASSIWGSGSGELFF. CDR3 DNA: TGTGCCAGTAGTATTTGGGGTTCGGGGTCCGGGGAGCTGTTTTTT.

The chain couples TRBV7-6 to TRBJ2-1, with TRBD2 identical over 7 bases. Germline trimming cut 4 bases from V and 0 bases from J; bases unmatched to any gene: 3. This CDR3 comprises 15 residues. The germline CDR1 and CDR2 sequences are SGHVS and FNYEAQ. Written as DNA, the CDR3 is TGTGCCAGCAGCTCCGGACTAGGCTCCTACAATGAGCAGTTCTTC. Its translation: CASSSGLGSYNEQFF.

The chain employs TRBV6-5 and TRBJ1-1; 7 bases align to TRBD1. CDR3 size: 15 residues. Germline V gene lookup returns CDR1 MNHEY and CDR2 SVGAGI. Unmatched junction bases numbered 7, after V lost 2 bases and J lost 4 bases. CDR3 DNA: TGTGCCAGCAGTTACAAGACAGGGAGACTCACTGAAGCTTTCTTT. Protein product: CASSYKTGRLTEAFF.

The V and J genes are TRBV5-8 and TRBJ1-3; possibly TRBD1 for D (5 bases). There are 15 residues in the CDR3. V gave up 6 bases and J gave up 0 bases, with 13 bases separating them. Germline assignment: CDR1 SGHTS and CDR2 YDEGEE. In DNA, the CDR3 is TGTGCCAGCACCGTTCGACAGAGCTCTGGAAACACCATATATTTT. It specifies CASTVRQSSGNTIYF.

The chain carries TRBV7-2 and TRBJ2-3; 13 bases line up with TRBD2. The CDR3 contains 16 residues. Looked up from germline, CDR1 is SGHTA and CDR2 is FQGNSA. V was pared by 4 bases and J by 2 bases, with 3 bases of the junction left unmatched. CDR3 amino acids: CASSSGLAGNTDTQYF. The CDR3 DNA reads as TGTGCCAGCAGCTCGGGACTAGCGGGGAACACAGATACGCAGTATTTT.

J is TRBJ2-7 and V is TRBV5-4; D remains unclear. Germline V gene sequence: CDR1 SGHNT, CDR2 YYREEE (reference sequence). Trimming left V 0 bases short and J 1 base short, with 11 bases between. This CDR3 contains 15 residues. The CDR3 DNA follows: TGTGCCAGCAGCTTGGACCCTCGCGGATCCTACGAGCAGTACTTC. This encodes CASSLDPRGSYEQYF. Filled out from reference TRBV5-4 and TRBJ2-7, the complete variable domain reads ETGVTQSPTHLIKTRGQQVTLRCSSQSGHNTVSWYQQALGQGPQFIFQYYREEENGRGNFPPRFSGLQFPNYSSELNVNALELDDSALYLCASSLDPRGSYEQYFGPGTRLTVT.

This rearrangement joins TRBV19 to TRBJ1-5; D remains unclear. CDR3 size: 13 residues. V shed 3 bases and J shed 3 bases, with 6 bases lying between them. The V gene's germline CDR1 is LNHDA and CDR2 SQIVND (reference sequence). CDR3 protein: CASSMQANQPQHF. DNA for the CDR3: TGTGCCAGTAGTATGCAGGCCAATCAGCCCCAGCATTTT. Looking up the rest from reference TRBV19 and TRBJ1-5 gives the full variable domain: DGGITQSPKYLFRKEGQNVTLSCEQNLNHDAMYWYRQDPGQGLRLIYYSQIVNDFQKGDIAEGYSVSREKKESFPLTVTSAQKNPTAFYLCASSMQANQPQHFGDGTRLSIL.

The V gene is TRBV10-3, the J gene TRBJ1-6; D not resolved. Germline V gene sequence: CDR1 ENHRY, CDR2 SYGVKD. V was clipped by 0 bases and J by 9 bases, with 12 bases between them. The CDR3 is 15 amino acids. The CDR3 here is CAISESDGPGSPLHF. DNA for the CDR3: TGTGCCATCAGTGAGTCTGACGGACCTGGTTCACCCCTCCACTTT.

J is TRBJ2-7 and V is TRBV5-4; 15 positions match TRBD2. The length of the CDR3 is 16 residues. Per germline, CDR1 SGHNT and CDR2 YYREEE (reference sequence). Germline trimming cut 3 bases from V and 5 bases from J; bases unmatched to any gene: 6. CDR3 nucleotide sequence: TGTGCCAGCAGCTCTGGGGGACTAGCGGGAGGAGACGAGCAGTACTTC. It specifies CASSSGGLAGGDEQYF.

The V gene is TRBV6-4, the J gene TRBJ2-1; 9 bases are shared with TRBD2. V gave up 2 bases and J gave up 9 bases; unmatched junction bases: 8. The germline gives CDR1 MRHNA, CDR2 SNTAGT. This CDR3 comprises 15 residues. CDR3 DNA sequence: TGTGCCAGCAGTGACGGGATAGCGGGAGTAGGTGAGCAGTTCTTC. It specifies CASSDGIAGVGEQFF.

This clone was found once. The gene calls are TRBV18 and TRBJ2-1; D may be TRBD1 or TRBD2 (5 bases each). The V end was cut by 2 bases, the J end by 10 bases, with 9 bases between. CDR3 size: 12 residues. Germline V gene data show CDR1 as KGHSH and CDR2 as LQKENI. Here the CDR3 DNA reads TGTGCCAGCTCACCAGAGGGGTACGAGCAGTTCTTC. Amino acids: CASSPEGYEQFF.

V and J are TRBV5-1 and TRBJ2-1; D tentatively fits TRBD1 or TRBD2 (6 bases each). Deletions cut 0 bases from V and 0 bases from J, with 22 bases between. The CDR3 is 20 residues long. The germline V gene has CDR1 SGHRS and CDR2 YFSETQ. The CDR3 DNA sequence: TGCGCCAGCAGCTTGGTGGGGGGCACTAGCCTCCCCAGCTCCTACAATGAGCAGTTCTTC. As protein: CASSLVGGTSLPSSYNEQFF.

The rearrangement joins TRBV27 to TRBJ2-7, with D hard to call. Between the trimmed V and J ends, which lost 0 bases and 0 bases, there was a span of 12 bases. The CDR3 totals 16 residues. Looked up from germline, CDR1 is MNHEY and CDR2 is SMNVEV (reference sequence). The CDR3 DNA sequence: TGTGCCAGCAGTTTATCGGCAGGAGAGAGCTCCTACGAGCAGTACTTC. It encodes CASSLSAGESSYEQYF.

This chain uses TRBV4-3 with TRBJ2-7; no definite D call. Germline lookup yields CDR1 LGHNA and CDR2 YSLEER. The V end was cut by 4 bases, the J end by 7 bases, with 14 bases between. There are 13 residues in the CDR3. The CDR3 DNA reads TGCGCCAGCAGCCCTGCGCCCGGGTTGGAGCAGTACTTC. Translation gives CASSPAPGLEQYF.

CDR3: CSVESAEGGYEQYF. The CDR3 DNA reads as TGCAGCGTTGAATCTGCGGAAGGTGGCTACGAGCAGTACTTC. The V and J genes are TRBV29-1 and TRBJ2-7; D is ambiguous. Germline assignment: CDR1 SQVTM and CDR2 ANQGSEA. V shed 2 bases and J shed 3 bases, with 14 bases lying between them. The CDR3 runs 14 residues.

This chain joins TRBV19 and TRBJ2-7; 15 nucleotides align to TRBD2. Losses at the gene ends were 6 bases for V and 2 bases for J; bases not matched to a gene: 5. The CDR3 spans 16 residues. Germline V gene data show CDR1 as LNHDA and CDR2 as SQIVND (reference sequence). The DNA for the CDR3 is TGTGCCAGTAGCGCCGGACTAGCGGGGGGGCCCTACGAGCAGTACTTC. It is translated as CASSAGLAGGPYEQYF.

This sequence joins TRBV6-5 and TRBJ2-5; no reliable D call. The CDR3 has 11 residues. Trimming removed 3 bases at V and 5 bases at J, with 4 bases between. Germline assignment: CDR1 MNHEY and CDR2 SVGAGI. The CDR3 spells CASSYMETQYF. Written as DNA, the CDR3 is TGTGCCAGCAGTTATATGGAGACCCAGTACTTC.

V usage is TRBV7-2 and J usage is TRBJ2-5; 7 bases are shared with TRBD1. Germline V CDR1 and CDR2: SGHTA, FQGNSA. J gave up 1 base and V 0 bases, and 5 bases lay outside the gene matches. The CDR3 totals 16 residues. In DNA form, the CDR3 reads TGTGCCAGCAGCTTAGCGGGACAGCACTCCCAAGAGACCCAGTACTTC. Protein product: CASSLAGQHSQETQYF.